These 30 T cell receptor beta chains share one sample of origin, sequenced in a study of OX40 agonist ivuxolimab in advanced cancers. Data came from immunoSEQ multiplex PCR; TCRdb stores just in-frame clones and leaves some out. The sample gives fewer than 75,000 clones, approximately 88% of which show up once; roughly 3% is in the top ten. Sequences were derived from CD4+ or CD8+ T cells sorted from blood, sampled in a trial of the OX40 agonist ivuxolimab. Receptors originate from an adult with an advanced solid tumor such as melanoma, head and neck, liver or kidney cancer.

This CDR3 reads CATTRAGGEADTQYF. CDR3 nucleotide sequence: TGTGCCACCACCAGGGCAGGGGGTGAGGCAGATACGCAGTATTTT. The chain uses TRBV15 and TRBJ2-3; TRBD1 aligns across 7 bases. V gave up 7 bases and J gave up 4 bases; unmatched junction bases: 11. CDR1 LNHNV and CDR2 YYDKDF come from the germline V gene (reference sequence). This CDR3 has 15 residues.

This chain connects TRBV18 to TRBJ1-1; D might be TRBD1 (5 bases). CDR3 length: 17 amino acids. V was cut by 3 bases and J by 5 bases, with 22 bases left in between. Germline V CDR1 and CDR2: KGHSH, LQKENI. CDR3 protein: CASSPTISNSQGTEAFF. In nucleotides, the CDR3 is TGTGCCAGCTCACCCACAATATCAAACAGCCAGGGAACTGAAGCTTTCTTT.

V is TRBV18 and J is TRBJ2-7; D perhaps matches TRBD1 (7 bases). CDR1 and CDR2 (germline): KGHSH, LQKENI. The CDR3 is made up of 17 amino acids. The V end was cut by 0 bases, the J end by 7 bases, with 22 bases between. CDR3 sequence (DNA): TGTGCCAGCTCACCACCCGTTCCTGGAGGGGGCCTGGGGGAGCAGTACTTC. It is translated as CASSPPVPGGGLGEQYF.

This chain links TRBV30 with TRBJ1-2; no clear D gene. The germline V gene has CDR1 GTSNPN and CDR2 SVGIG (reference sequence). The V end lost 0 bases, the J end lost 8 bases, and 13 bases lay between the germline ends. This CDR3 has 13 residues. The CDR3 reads CAWSVDTGTGYTF. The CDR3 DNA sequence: TGTGCCTGGAGTGTAGATACTGGAACAGGCTACACCTTC. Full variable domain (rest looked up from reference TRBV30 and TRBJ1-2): SQTIHQWPATLVQPVGSPLSLECTVEGTSNPNLYWYRQAAGRGLQLLFYSVGIGQISSEVPQNLSASRPQDRQFILSSKKLLLSDSGFYLCAWSVDTGTGYTFGSGTRLTVV.

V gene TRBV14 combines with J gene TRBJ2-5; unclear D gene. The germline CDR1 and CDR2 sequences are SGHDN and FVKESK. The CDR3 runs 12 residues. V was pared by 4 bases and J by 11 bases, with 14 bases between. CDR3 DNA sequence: TGTGCCAGCAGCCCCTGGGTCGGTGAGCAGTACTTC. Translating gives CASSPWVGEQYF. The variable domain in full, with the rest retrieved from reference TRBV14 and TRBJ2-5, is EAGVTQFPSHSVIEKGQTVTLRCDPISGHDNLYWYRRVMGKEIKFLLHFVKESKQDESGMPNNRFLAERTGGTYSTLKVQPAELEDSGVYFCASSPWVGEQYFGPGTRLLVL.

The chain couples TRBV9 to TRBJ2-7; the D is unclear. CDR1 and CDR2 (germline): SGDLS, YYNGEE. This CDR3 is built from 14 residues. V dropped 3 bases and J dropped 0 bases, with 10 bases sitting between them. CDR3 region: CASSANLDSYEQYF. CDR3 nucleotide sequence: TGTGCCAGCAGCGCCAACCTAGACTCCTACGAGCAGTACTTC.

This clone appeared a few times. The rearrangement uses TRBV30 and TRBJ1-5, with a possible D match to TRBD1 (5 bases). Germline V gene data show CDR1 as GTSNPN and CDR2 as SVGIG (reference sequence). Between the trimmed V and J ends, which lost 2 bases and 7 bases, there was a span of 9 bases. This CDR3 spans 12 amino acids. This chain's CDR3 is CAWSSQGQPQHF. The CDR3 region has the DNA TGTGCCTGGAGTAGTCAGGGCCAGCCCCAGCATTTT. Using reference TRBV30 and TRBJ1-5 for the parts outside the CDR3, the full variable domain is SQTIHQWPATLVQPVGSPLSLECTVEGTSNPNLYWYRQAAGRGLQLLFYSVGIGQISSEVPQNLSASRPQDRQFILSSKKLLLSDSGFYLCAWSSQGQPQHFGDGTRLSIL.

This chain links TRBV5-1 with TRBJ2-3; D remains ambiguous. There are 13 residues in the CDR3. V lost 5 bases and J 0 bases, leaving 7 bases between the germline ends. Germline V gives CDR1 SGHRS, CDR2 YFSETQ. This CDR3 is CASRPPSTDTQYF. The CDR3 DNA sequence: TGCGCCAGCAGGCCGCCCAGCACAGATACGCAGTATTTT.

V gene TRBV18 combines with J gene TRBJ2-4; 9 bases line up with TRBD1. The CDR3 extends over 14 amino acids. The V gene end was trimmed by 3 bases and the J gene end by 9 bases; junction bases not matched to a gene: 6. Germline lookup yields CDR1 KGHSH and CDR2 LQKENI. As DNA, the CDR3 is TGTGCCAGCTCACCGGGACAGGGCCTTAGCATTCAGTACTTC. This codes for CASSPGQGLSIQYF.

The CDR3 loop reads CASSSGQTYNEQFF. The CDR3 region has the DNA TGTGCCAGCAGCTCGGGACAGACTTACAATGAGCAGTTCTTC. The chain has TRBV5-8 and TRBJ2-1; 7 bases align to TRBD1. J was trimmed by 4 bases and V by 3 bases; bases with no gene match: 4. Germline assignment: CDR1 SGHTS and CDR2 YDEGEE. The length of the CDR3 is 14 residues.

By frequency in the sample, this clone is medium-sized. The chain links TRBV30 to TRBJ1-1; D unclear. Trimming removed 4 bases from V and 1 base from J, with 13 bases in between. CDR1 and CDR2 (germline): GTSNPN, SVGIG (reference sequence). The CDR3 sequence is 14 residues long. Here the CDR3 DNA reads TGTGCCTGGACCCGACCCCCGGAGAACACTGAAGCTTTCTTT. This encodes CAWTRPPENTEAFF.

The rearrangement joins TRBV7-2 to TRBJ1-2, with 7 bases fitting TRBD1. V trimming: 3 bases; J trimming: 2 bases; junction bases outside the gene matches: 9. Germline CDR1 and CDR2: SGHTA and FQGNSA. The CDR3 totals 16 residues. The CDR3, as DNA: TGTGCCAGCAGCTTTGGGACAGATGGCTCAAACTATGGCTACACCTTC. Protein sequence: CASSFGTDGSNYGYTF.

CDR3 coding DNA: TGTGCCAGTCAAGGGGGCGTATTAAATGGGGAGCAGTTCTTC. It is translated as CASQGGVLNGEQFF. The V call is TRBV19, the J call TRBJ2-1; TRBD1 agrees at 7 bases. Germline V gives CDR1 LNHDA, CDR2 SQIVND (reference sequence). There are 14 residues in the CDR3. J lost 10 bases, V lost 8 bases, and 14 bases had no gene match. The full variable domain, completed using reference TRBV19 and TRBJ2-1, is DGGITQSPKYLFRKEGQNVTLSCEQNLNHDAMYWYRQDPGQGLRLIYYSQIVNDFQKGDIAEGYSVSREKKESFPLTVTSAQKNPTAFYLCASQGGVLNGEQFFGPGTRLTVL.

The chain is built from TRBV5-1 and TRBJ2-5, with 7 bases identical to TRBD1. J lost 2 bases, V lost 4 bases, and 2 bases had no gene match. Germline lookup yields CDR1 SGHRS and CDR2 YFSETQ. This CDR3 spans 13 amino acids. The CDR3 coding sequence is TGCGCCAGCAGCCCGGGACAGCAAGAGACCCAGTACTTC. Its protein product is CASSPGQQETQYF. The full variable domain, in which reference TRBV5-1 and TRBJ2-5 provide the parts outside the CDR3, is KAGVTQTPRYLIKTRGQQVTLSCSPISGHRSVSWYQQTPGQGLQFLFEYFSETQRNKGNFPGRFSGRQFSNSRSEMNVSTLELGDSALYLCASSPGQQETQYFGPGTRLLVL.

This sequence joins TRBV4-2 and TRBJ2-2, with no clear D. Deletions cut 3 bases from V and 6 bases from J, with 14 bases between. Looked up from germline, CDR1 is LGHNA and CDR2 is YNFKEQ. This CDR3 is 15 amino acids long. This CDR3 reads CASSQTVLSPGELFF. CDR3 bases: TGTGCCAGCAGCCAGACGGTCCTAAGCCCCGGGGAGCTGTTTTTT.

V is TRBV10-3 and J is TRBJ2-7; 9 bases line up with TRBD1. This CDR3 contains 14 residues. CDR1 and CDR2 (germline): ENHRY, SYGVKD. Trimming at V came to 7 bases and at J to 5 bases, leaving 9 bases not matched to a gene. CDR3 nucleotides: TGTGCCATCAAAGGGGGGACAGGGCTCGACGAGCAGTACTTC. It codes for CAIKGGTGLDEQYF.

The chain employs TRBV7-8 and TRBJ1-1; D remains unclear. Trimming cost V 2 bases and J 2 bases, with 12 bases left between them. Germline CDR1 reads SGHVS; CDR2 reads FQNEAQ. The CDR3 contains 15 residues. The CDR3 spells CASSLLYSFNTEAFF. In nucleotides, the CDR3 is TGTGCCAGCAGCTTATTGTACAGCTTTAACACTGAAGCTTTCTTT.

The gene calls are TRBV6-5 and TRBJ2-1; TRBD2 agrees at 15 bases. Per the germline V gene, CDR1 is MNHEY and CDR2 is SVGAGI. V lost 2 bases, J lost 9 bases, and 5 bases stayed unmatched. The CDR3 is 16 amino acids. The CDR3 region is CASSYLPGLAGGEQFF. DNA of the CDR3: TGTGCCAGCAGTTACCTTCCGGGACTAGCGGGGGGTGAGCAGTTCTTC.

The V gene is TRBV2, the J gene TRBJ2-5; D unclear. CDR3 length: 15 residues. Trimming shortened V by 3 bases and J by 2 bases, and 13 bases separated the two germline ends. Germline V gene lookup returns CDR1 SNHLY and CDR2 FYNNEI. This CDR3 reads CASSDLGALQETQYF. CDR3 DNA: TGTGCCAGCAGTGACCTCGGTGCCCTTCAAGAGACCCAGTACTTC.

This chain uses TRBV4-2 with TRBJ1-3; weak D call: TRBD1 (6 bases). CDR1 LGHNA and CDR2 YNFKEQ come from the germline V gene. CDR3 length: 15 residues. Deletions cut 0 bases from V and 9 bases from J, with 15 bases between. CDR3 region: CASSQDMGGRVTIYF. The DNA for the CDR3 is TGTGCCAGCAGCCAAGATATGGGGGGGCGGGTCACCATATATTTT.

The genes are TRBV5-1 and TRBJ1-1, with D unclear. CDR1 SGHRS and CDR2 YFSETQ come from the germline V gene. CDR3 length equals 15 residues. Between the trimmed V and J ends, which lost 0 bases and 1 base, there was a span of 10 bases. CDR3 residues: CASSLEGGKNTEAFF. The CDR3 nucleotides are TGCGCCAGCAGCTTGGAGGGAGGGAAGAACACTGAAGCTTTCTTT. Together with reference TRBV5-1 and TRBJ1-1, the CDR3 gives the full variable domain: KAGVTQTPRYLIKTRGQQVTLSCSPISGHRSVSWYQQTPGQGLQFLFEYFSETQRNKGNFPGRFSGRQFSNSRSEMNVSTLELGDSALYLCASSLEGGKNTEAFFGQGTRLTVV.

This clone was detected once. The CDR3 protein is CASSVGGQETQYF. The CDR3 region has the DNA TGTGCCAGCAGCGTAGGTGGGCAAGAGACCCAGTACTTC. This chain connects TRBV9 to TRBJ2-5; D is undetermined. This CDR3 is 13 amino acids long. The germline gives CDR1 SGDLS, CDR2 YYNGEE. V was cut by 0 bases and J by 2 bases, with 5 bases left in between. Complete variable domain (other parts from reference TRBV9 and TRBJ2-5): DSGVTQTPKHLITATGQRVTLRCSPRSGDLSVYWYQQSLDQGLQFLIQYYNGEERAKGNILERFSAQQFPDLHSELNLSSLELGDSALYFCASSVGGQETQYFGPGTRLLVL.

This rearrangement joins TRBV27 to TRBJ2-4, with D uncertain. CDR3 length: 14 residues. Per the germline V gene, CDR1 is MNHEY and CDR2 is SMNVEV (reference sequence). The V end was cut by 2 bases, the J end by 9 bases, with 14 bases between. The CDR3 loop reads CASSLEAGFTIQYF. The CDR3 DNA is TGTGCCAGCAGTTTAGAGGCTGGCTTTACCATTCAGTACTTC.

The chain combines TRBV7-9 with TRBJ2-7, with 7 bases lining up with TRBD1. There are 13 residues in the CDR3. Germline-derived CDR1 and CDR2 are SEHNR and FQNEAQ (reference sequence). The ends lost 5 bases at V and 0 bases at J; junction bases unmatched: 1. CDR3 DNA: TGTGCCAGCAGCCGGGACAGCTCCTACGAGCAGTACTTC. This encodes CASSRDSSYEQYF. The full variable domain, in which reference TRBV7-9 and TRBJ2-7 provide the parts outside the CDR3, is DTGVSQNPRHKITKRGQNVTFRCDPISEHNRLYWYRQTLGQGPEFLTYFQNEAQLEKSRLLSDRFSAERPKGSFSTLEIQRTEQGDSAMYLCASSRDSSYEQYFGPGTRLTVT.

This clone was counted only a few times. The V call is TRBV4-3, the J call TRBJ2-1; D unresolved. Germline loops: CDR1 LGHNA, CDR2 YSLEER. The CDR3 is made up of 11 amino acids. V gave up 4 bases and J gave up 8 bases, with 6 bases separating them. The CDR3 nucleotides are TGCGCCAGCAGCCGATCCGATGAGCAGTTCTTC. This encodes CASSRSDEQFF.

The chain's CDR3 is CASGTRGYTF. CDR3 nucleotides: TGTGCCAGCGGGACGAGAGGCTACACCTTC. The gene calls are TRBV10-3 and TRBJ1-2, with D perhaps TRBD1 (5 bases). The germline gives CDR1 ENHRY, CDR2 SYGVKD. The CDR3 contains 10 residues. V was cut by 10 bases and J by 8 bases, with 11 bases left in between.

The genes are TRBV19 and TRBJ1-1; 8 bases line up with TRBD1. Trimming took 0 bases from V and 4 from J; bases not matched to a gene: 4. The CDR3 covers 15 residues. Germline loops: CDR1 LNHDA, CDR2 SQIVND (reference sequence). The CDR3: CASSIEAGGITEAFF. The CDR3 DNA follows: TGTGCCAGTAGTATAGAGGCAGGGGGCATCACTGAAGCTTTCTTT.

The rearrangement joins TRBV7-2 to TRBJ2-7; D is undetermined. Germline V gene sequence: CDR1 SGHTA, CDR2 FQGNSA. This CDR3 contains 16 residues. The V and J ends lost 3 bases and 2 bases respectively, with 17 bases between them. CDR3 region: CASSLVVDRAPYEQYF. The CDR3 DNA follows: TGTGCCAGCAGCTTGGTCGTTGATCGTGCCCCCTACGAGCAGTACTTC. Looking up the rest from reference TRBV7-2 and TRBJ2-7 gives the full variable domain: GAGVSQSPSNKVTEKGKDVELRCDPISGHTALYWYRQSLGQGLEFLIYFQGNSAPDKSGLPSDRFSAERTGGSVSTLTIQRTQQEDSAVYLCASSLVVDRAPYEQYFGPGTRLTVT.

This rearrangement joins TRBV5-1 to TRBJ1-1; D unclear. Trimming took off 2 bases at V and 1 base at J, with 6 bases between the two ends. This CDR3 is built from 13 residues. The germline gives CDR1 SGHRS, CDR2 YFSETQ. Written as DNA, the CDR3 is TGCGCCAGCAGCTTCACCCCGAACACTGAAGCTTTCTTT. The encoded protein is CASSFTPNTEAFF.

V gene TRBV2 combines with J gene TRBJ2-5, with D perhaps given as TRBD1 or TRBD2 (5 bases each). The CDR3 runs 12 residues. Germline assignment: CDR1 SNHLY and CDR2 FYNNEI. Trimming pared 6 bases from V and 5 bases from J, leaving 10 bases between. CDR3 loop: CASRPEGETQYF. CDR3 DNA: TGTGCCAGCAGACCCGAGGGGGAGACCCAGTACTTC.